The T cell receptor (beta chain) under discussion was sequenced for a study of blood T cell repertoires in COVID-19. The assay was immunoSEQ multiplex PCR, and TCRdb's table has in-frame clones only and misses some. Found here are about 70,000 clones, roughly 80% of them singletons; the top ten hold approximately 1.7%. CDR3 size: 17 residues. V dropped 0 bases and J dropped 4; count of bases not matched to a gene: 7. Germline CDR1 SEHNR, CDR2 FQNEAQ (reference sequence). Source material: peripheral blood. The clonotype originates from a woman aged 55-70 years with acute or convalescent COVID-19. The rearrangement uses TRBV7-9 and TRBJ2-3; TRBD2 aligns across 10 bases. CDR3 residues: CASSLAAAGGISDTQYF. The CDR3 nucleotides read TGTGCCAGCAGCTTAGCTGCAGCGGGAGGGATCTCAGATACGCAGTATTTT.